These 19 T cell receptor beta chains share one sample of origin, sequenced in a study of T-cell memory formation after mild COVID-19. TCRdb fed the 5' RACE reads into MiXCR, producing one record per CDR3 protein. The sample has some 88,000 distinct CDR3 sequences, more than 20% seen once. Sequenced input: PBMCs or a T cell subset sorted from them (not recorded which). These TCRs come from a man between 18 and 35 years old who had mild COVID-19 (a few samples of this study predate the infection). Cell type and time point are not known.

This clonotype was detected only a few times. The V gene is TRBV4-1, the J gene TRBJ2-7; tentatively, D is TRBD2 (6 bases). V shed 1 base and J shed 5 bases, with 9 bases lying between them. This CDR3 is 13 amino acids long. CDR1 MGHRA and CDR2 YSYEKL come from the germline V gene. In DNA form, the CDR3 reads TGCGCCAGCAGCCAAGGTCGCGGGAACGAGCAGTACTTC. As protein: CASSQGRGNEQYF.

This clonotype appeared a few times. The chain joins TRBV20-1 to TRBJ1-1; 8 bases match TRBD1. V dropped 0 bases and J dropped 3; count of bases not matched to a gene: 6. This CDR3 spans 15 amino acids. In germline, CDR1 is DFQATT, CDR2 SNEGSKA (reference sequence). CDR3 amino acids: CSARDQQGADTEAFF. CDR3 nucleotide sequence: TGCAGTGCTAGAGATCAGCAGGGGGCTGACACTGAAGCTTTCTTT.

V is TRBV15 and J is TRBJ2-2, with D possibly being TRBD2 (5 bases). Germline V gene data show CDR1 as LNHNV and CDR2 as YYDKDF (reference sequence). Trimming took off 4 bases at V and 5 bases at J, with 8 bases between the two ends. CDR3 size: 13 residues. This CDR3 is CATSKRETGELFF. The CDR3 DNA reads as TGTGCCACCAGCAAAAGGGAGACCGGGGAGCTGTTTTTT.

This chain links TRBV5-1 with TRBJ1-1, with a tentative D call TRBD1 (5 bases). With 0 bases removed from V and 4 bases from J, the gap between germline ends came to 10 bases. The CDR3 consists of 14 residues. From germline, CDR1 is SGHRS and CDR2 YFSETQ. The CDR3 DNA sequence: TGCGCCAGCAGCTTGGGGCAGGGCGGCACTGAAGCTTTCTTT. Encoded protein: CASSLGQGGTEAFF.

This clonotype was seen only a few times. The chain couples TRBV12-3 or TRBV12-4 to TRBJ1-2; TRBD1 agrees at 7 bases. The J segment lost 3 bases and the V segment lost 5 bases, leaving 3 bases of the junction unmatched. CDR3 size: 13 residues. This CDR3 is CASSGTAYYGYTF. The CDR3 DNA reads TGTGCCAGCAGTGGGACAGCCTACTATGGCTACACCTTC.

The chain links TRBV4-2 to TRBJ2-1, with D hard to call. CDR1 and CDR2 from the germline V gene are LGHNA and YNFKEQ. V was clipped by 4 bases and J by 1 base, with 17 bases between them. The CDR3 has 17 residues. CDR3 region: CASSLIWWVLSYNEQFF. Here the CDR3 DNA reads TGTGCCAGCAGCCTCATTTGGTGGGTATTGTCCTACAATGAGCAGTTCTTC.

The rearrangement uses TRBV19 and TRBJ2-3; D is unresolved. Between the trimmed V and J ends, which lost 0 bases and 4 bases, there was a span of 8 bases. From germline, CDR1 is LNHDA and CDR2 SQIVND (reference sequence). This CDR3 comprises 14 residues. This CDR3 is CASSIDLGADTQYF. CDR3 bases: TGTGCCAGTAGTATAGATCTTGGGGCAGATACGCAGTATTTT. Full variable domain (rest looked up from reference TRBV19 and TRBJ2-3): DGGITQSPKYLFRKEGQNVTLSCEQNLNHDAMYWYRQDPGQGLRLIYYSQIVNDFQKGDIAEGYSVSREKKESFPLTVTSAQKNPTAFYLCASSIDLGADTQYFGPGTRLTVL.

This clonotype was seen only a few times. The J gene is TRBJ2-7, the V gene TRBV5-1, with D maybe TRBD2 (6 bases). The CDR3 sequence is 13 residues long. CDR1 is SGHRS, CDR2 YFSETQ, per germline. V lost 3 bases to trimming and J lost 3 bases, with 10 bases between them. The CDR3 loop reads CASSSGVVYEQYF. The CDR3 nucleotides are TGCGCCAGCAGCTCGGGGGTCGTCTACGAGCAGTACTTC.

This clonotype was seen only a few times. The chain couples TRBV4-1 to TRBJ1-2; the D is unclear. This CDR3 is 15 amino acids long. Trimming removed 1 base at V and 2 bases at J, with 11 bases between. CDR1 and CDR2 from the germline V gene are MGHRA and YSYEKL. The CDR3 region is CASSQGPFTNYGYTF. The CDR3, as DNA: TGCGCCAGCAGCCAAGGACCGTTTACCAACTATGGCTACACCTTC.

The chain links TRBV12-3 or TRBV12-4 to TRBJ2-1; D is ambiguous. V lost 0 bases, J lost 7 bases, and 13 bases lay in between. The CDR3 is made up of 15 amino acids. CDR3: CASSLAVFERNEQFF. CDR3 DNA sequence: TGTGCCAGCAGTTTAGCGGTTTTCGAGAGGAATGAGCAGTTCTTC.

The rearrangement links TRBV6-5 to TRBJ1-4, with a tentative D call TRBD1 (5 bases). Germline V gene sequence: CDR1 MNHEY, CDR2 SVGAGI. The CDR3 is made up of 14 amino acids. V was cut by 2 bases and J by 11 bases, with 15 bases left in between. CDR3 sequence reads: CASSYGYRLGKLFF. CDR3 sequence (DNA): TGTGCCAGCAGTTACGGATACAGGCTGGGGAAACTGTTTTTT.

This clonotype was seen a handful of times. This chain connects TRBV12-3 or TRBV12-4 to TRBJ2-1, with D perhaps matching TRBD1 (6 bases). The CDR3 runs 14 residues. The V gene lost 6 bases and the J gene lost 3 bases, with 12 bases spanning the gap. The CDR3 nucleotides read TGTGCCAGCAGGGCCCGGGACAACTACAATGAGCAGTTCTTC. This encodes CASRARDNYNEQFF.

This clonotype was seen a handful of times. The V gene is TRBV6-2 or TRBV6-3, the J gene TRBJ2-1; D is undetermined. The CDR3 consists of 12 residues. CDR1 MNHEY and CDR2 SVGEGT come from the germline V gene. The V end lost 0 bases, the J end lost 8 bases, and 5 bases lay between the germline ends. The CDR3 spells CASSYSVDEQFF. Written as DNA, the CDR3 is TGTGCCAGCAGTTACTCGGTCGATGAGCAGTTCTTC.

The CDR3 DNA reads TGCAGTGCTAGGTCATGGCGGGGGAGCTCCTACAATGAGCAGTTCTTC. It translates to CSARSWRGSSYNEQFF. The gene calls are TRBV20-1 and TRBJ2-1, with 7 bases aligning to TRBD2. The CDR3 contains 16 residues. Germline assignment: CDR1 DFQATT and CDR2 SNEGSKA (reference sequence). Germline trimming cut 3 bases from V and 0 bases from J; bases unmatched to any gene: 8.

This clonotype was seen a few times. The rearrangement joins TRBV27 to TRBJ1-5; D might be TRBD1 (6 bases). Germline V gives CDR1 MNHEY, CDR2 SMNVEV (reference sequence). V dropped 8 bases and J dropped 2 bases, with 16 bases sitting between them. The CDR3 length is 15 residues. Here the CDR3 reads CASRGGGVGNQPQHF. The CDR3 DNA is TGTGCCAGCCGCGGGGGGGGCGTCGGCAATCAGCCCCAGCATTTT.

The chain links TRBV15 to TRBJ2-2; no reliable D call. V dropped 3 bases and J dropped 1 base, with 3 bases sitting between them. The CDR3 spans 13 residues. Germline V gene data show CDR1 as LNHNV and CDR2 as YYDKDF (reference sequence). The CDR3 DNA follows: TGTGCCACCAGCAGTCAGAACACCGGGGAGCTGTTTTTT. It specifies CATSSQNTGELFF.

CDR3 sequence reads: CASRDNLAGGYNEQFF. The CDR3 DNA follows: TGTGCCAGCAGGGACAATCTAGCGGGGGGTTACAATGAGCAGTTCTTC. V usage is TRBV11-2 and J usage is TRBJ2-1, with 11 bases lining up with TRBD2. The CDR3 covers 16 residues. Losses at the gene ends were 6 bases for V and 4 bases for J; bases not matched to a gene: 8. In germline, CDR1 is SGHAT, CDR2 FQNNGV.

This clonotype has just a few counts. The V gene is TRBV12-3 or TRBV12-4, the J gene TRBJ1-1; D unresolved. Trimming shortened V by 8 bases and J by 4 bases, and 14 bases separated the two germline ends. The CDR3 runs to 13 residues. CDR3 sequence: CASGNTVGTEAFF. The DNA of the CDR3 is TGTGCCAGCGGAAACACGGTCGGCACTGAAGCTTTCTTT.

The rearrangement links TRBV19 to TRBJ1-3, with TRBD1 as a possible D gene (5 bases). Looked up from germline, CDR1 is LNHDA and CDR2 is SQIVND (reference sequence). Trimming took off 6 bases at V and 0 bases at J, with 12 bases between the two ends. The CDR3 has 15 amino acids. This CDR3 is CASSSGTLSGNTIYF. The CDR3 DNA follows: TGTGCCAGTAGCTCCGGGACCCTCTCTGGAAACACCATATATTTT.